Listed here are 30 T cell receptor beta chains from one sample, sequenced in a study of CD8 T cells in Susac syndrome. Reverse transcription used roughly 0.5 to 1 ug RNA and random hexamers. Each CDR3 protein gets one entry after TCRdb re-called the immunoSEQ multiplex PCR reads with MiXCR. Seen here are 150,000 to 200,000 distinct CDR3 sequences, under 95% observed once, and the top ten hold approximately 0.073%. Source material: CD4+ T cells from PBMCs. All receptors come from a human donor in good health.

The chain employs TRBV5-1 and TRBJ1-1; TRBD1 aligns across 9 bases. Germline-derived CDR1 and CDR2 are SGHRS and YFSETQ. The CDR3 totals 16 residues. J was trimmed by 5 bases and V by 3 bases; bases with no gene match: 11. CDR3 sequence: CASSWGTGSSGTEAFF. CDR3 coding DNA: TGCGCCAGCAGCTGGGGGACAGGGTCATCCGGAACTGAAGCTTTCTTT.

This chain uses TRBV18 with TRBJ1-2; D is uncertain. Germline assignment: CDR1 KGHSH and CDR2 LQKENI. Trimming took 6 bases from V and 6 from J, leaving 11 bases between them. CDR3 size: 12 residues. CDR3 protein: CASSTGLDGYTF. CDR3 DNA sequence: TGTGCCAGCTCGACCGGACTCGATGGCTACACCTTC.

V and J are TRBV28 and TRBJ2-3, with 8 nucleotides matching TRBD2. The CDR3 has 16 residues. The V segment lost 6 bases and the J segment 0 bases; nucleotides outside the gene matches: 8. CDR1 MDHEN and CDR2 SYDVKM come from the germline V gene. Here the CDR3 reads CASRDSSGTSTDTQYF. DNA of the CDR3: TGTGCCAGCAGGGACAGTAGCGGGACTAGCACAGATACGCAGTATTTT.

The chain recombines TRBV20-1 with TRBJ2-3, with D perhaps TRBD1 (6 bases). Germline CDR1 DFQATT, CDR2 SNEGSKA (reference sequence). The CDR3 is made up of 13 amino acids. V dropped 6 bases and J dropped 4 bases, with 14 bases sitting between them. In DNA form, the CDR3 reads TGCAGTGCCCCCAGGGGCGGCGCAGATACGCAGTATTTT. Its translation is CSAPRGGADTQYF.

The V call is TRBV28, the J call TRBJ2-5; 8 nucleotides align to TRBD1. J was trimmed by 0 bases and V by 5 bases; bases with no gene match: 8. Germline V gene lookup returns CDR1 MDHEN and CDR2 SYDVKM. CDR3 length equals 16 residues. The CDR3 nucleotides read TGTGCCAGCAGTGGAGAGACAGGGGTGTACCAAGAGACCCAGTACTTC. It codes for CASSGETGVYQETQYF.

This clonotype was seen only a few times. The chain carries TRBV12-3 or TRBV12-4 and TRBJ2-2; TRBD1 or TRBD2 may be the D gene (5 bases each). The ends were cut back, 3 bases at V and 0 bases at J, with 8 bases in the middle. The CDR3 is 15 amino acids. The CDR3 nucleotides are TGTGCCAGCAGTTTTGGGGGAACGAACACCGGGGAGCTGTTTTTT. Translation: CASSFGGTNTGELFF.

The chain couples TRBV2 to TRBJ2-3, with 14 bases that match TRBD2. Germline loops: CDR1 SNHLY, CDR2 FYNNEI. The CDR3 extends over 18 amino acids. J lost 1 base, V lost 6 bases, and 9 bases had no gene match. CDR3 sequence reads: CASRGTGTSGGGTDTQYF. CDR3 sequence (DNA): TGTGCCAGCAGGGGGACCGGGACTAGCGGGGGCGGCACAGATACGCAGTATTTT.

The chain joins TRBV20-1 to TRBJ2-3; TRBD2 is a possible D gene (6 bases). Germline V gene sequence: CDR1 DFQATT, CDR2 SNEGSKA (reference sequence). The V and J ends lost 4 bases and 2 bases respectively, with 10 bases between them. The CDR3 length is 13 residues. DNA for the CDR3: TGCAGTGCTAAAGGACTAATCACAGATACGCAGTATTTT. Translating gives CSAKGLITDTQYF.

The table lists this clonotype with a count of one. The chain uses TRBV5-6 and TRBJ2-7; D gene unclear. The CDR3 consists of 15 residues. CDR1 is SGHDT and CDR2 is YYEEEE in the germline V gene. V gave up 4 bases and J gave up 0 bases, with 14 bases separating them. The CDR3 here is CASSLRIRSSYEQYF. The DNA of the CDR3 is TGTGCCAGCAGCCTCAGAATTCGTAGCTCCTACGAGCAGTACTTC.

The J gene is TRBJ2-4, the V gene TRBV30; TRBD1 matches 9 bases. Germline V gene data show CDR1 as GTSNPN and CDR2 as SVGIG (reference sequence). This CDR3 is built from 15 residues. V gave up 2 bases and J gave up 5 bases; unmatched junction bases: 7. The CDR3 DNA follows: TGTGCCTGGAGTTTACAGGGGGCGAGAGAAAACATTCAGTACTTC. This codes for CAWSLQGARENIQYF.

The V and J genes are TRBV28 and TRBJ2-7; no clear D. The germline V and J ends were trimmed by 4 bases and 6 bases, with 19 bases remaining between them. This CDR3 has 15 amino acids. The germline gives CDR1 MDHEN, CDR2 SYDVKM. In DNA, the CDR3 is TGTGCCAGCAGTTCCCCCGTAACAGAAGCAACCGAGCAGTACTTC. It translates to CASSSPVTEATEQYF.

The rearrangement uses TRBV2 and TRBJ2-1, with D possibly TRBD1 on 5 matching bases. Trimming left V 6 bases short and J 7 bases short, with 10 bases between. Germline V gives CDR1 SNHLY, CDR2 FYNNEI. This CDR3 is 12 amino acids long. The CDR3 protein is CASRPRANEQFF. In DNA form, the CDR3 reads TGTGCCAGCAGGCCCAGGGCAAATGAGCAGTTCTTC.

This sequence joins TRBV20-1 and TRBJ2-7, with 7 nucleotides matching TRBD1. This CDR3 has 15 amino acids. Germline V gene lookup returns CDR1 DFQATT and CDR2 SNEGSKA (reference sequence). The trim removed 4 bases at V and 2 bases at J, leaving 11 bases unmatched. The CDR3 bases are TGCAGTGCTAAAAAGCCCGGGACAGCCACCTACGAGCAGTACTTC. Translation gives CSAKKPGTATYEQYF.

The rearrangement uses TRBV5-1 and TRBJ1-6, with 7 bases matching TRBD1. CDR1 and CDR2 from the germline V gene are SGHRS and YFSETQ. The CDR3 length is 14 residues. Trimming cost V 5 bases and J 9 bases; bases outside gene matches: 8. DNA for the CDR3: TGCGCCAGCAGGCCGGGACAGCTAAGTTCACCCCTCCACTTT. It is translated as CASRPGQLSSPLHF.

The genes are TRBV5-5 and TRBJ1-2; D gene unclear. This CDR3 contains 14 residues. Trimming took 0 bases from V and 8 from J, leaving 14 bases between them. Germline V gene sequence: CDR1 SGHKS, CDR2 YYEKEE (reference sequence). The CDR3 loop reads CASSLDRTLGGYTF. In DNA form, the CDR3 reads TGTGCCAGCAGCTTGGATAGAACCCTAGGAGGCTACACCTTC.

V and J are TRBV6-5 and TRBJ2-2; a weak D match, TRBD1 (5 bases). Germline CDR1 reads MNHEY; CDR2 reads SVGAGI. This CDR3 region has 14 residues. V was trimmed by 0 bases and J by 3 bases, leaving 5 bases between them. CDR3 amino acids: CASSYSRDTGELFF. Written as DNA, the CDR3 is TGTGCCAGCAGTTACTCCAGGGACACCGGGGAGCTGTTTTTT.

The chain employs TRBV9 and TRBJ2-3; 9 bases agree with TRBD2. Germline CDR1 SGDLS, CDR2 YYNGEE. V trimming: 0 bases; J trimming: 4 bases; junction bases outside the gene matches: 6. This CDR3 contains 16 residues. CDR3 residues: CASSVAAAGGSDTQYF. CDR3 DNA sequence: TGTGCCAGCAGCGTAGCAGCAGCGGGAGGATCAGATACGCAGTATTTT.

This chain joins TRBV12-5 and TRBJ2-2; 9 bases agree with TRBD2. Germline-derived CDR1 and CDR2 are LGHNT and FRNRAP. V shed 1 base, J shed 3 bases, and the junction held 6 bases outside the gene matches. CDR3 length: 17 residues. The CDR3 spells CASGLASGGRYTGELFF. DNA of the CDR3: TGTGCTAGTGGTTTGGCAAGCGGGGGGAGGTACACCGGGGAGCTGTTTTTT.

The chain recombines TRBV30 with TRBJ2-2, with a tentative D call TRBD2 (5 bases). CDR3 size: 14 residues. V lost 3 bases and J lost 1, with 9 bases in between. CDR1 is GTSNPN and CDR2 is SVGIG in the germline V gene (reference sequence). CDR3 DNA: TGTGCCTGGAGCCGGGAACAGAACACCGGGGAGCTGTTTTTT. It encodes CAWSREQNTGELFF.

A few counts support this clonotype. The gene calls are TRBV4-3 and TRBJ2-7; no definite D call. CDR1 is LGHNA, CDR2 YSLEER, per germline. The CDR3 is 15 amino acids. V was clipped by 0 bases and J by 7 bases, with 16 bases between them. The CDR3, as DNA: TGCGCCAGCAGCCAAGATGCCAGGCCCTCGTGGGAGCAGTACTTC. Amino acids: CASSQDARPSWEQYF.

The chain uses TRBV18 and TRBJ2-1; 11 bases align to TRBD2. The V gene's germline CDR1 is KGHSH and CDR2 LQKENI. Trimming cost V 1 base and J 6 bases; bases outside gene matches: 5. This CDR3 has 16 amino acids. In DNA form, the CDR3 reads TGTGCCAGCTCACCACGGCGACTAGCGGGACCCAATGAGCAGTTCTTC. This codes for CASSPRRLAGPNEQFF.

The chain joins TRBV4-1 to TRBJ1-5; 8 bases align to TRBD1. Germline CDR1 is MGHRA and CDR2 is YSYEKL. V shed 2 bases and J 3 bases; nucleotides not matched to a gene: 9. The CDR3 spans 17 residues. The CDR3 bases are TGCGCCAGCAGCCAAAATCGGGCCAGGGGGCCCAATCAGCCCCAGCATTTT. It specifies CASSQNRARGPNQPQHF.

The rearrangement uses TRBV6-5 and TRBJ1-5; 9 bases map to TRBD1. The CDR3 length is 15 residues. The V gene's germline CDR1 is MNHEY and CDR2 SVGAGI. The V segment lost 6 bases and the J segment 2 bases; nucleotides outside the gene matches: 5. The CDR3 region is CASRFDRGGNQPQHF. Written as DNA, the CDR3 is TGTGCCAGCAGATTCGACAGGGGGGGCAATCAGCCCCAGCATTTT.

The chain is built from TRBV15 and TRBJ1-2; TRBD1 matches 7 bases. V lost 1 base to trimming and J lost 1 base; unmatched junction nucleotides: 0. The germline gives CDR1 LNHNV, CDR2 YYDKDF (reference sequence). This CDR3 has 14 residues. The CDR3: CATSRGDSNYGYTF. Here the CDR3 DNA reads TGTGCCACCAGCAGAGGGGACAGTAACTATGGCTACACCTTC.

The V call is TRBV12-3 or TRBV12-4, the J call TRBJ2-5, with D unclear. V shed 6 bases and J shed 2 bases, with 16 bases lying between them. This CDR3 has 15 amino acids. CDR3 residues: CASRPSGSGQETQYF. The CDR3 nucleotides are TGTGCCAGCAGACCCTCTGGATCCGGGCAAGAGACCCAGTACTTC.

The chain combines TRBV19 with TRBJ2-7, with 7 bases that match TRBD1. Trimming took 10 bases from V and 2 from J; bases not matched to a gene: 11. The CDR3 has 14 amino acids. Germline CDR1 and CDR2: LNHDA and SQIVND (reference sequence). The DNA of the CDR3 is TGTGCCACTAGGGATGAAGGGGGCCCCTACGAGCAGTACTTC. It yields the protein CATRDEGGPYEQYF.

This clonotype has just one count. The J gene is TRBJ1-2, the V gene TRBV20-1; no reliable D call. The CDR3 totals 13 residues. The V gene's germline CDR1 is DFQATT and CDR2 SNEGSKA (reference sequence). Deletions cut 0 bases from V and 6 bases from J, with 11 bases between. CDR3 in amino acids: CSARDPTVNGYTF. The CDR3 DNA follows: TGCAGTGCTAGAGATCCCACAGTTAATGGCTACACCTTC.

The chain joins TRBV5-1 to TRBJ1-4; 8 nucleotides line up with TRBD1. CDR1 SGHRS and CDR2 YFSETQ come from the germline V gene. The V gene end was trimmed by 2 bases and the J gene end by 8 bases; junction bases not matched to a gene: 5. The CDR3 covers 14 residues. The CDR3 DNA reads as TGCGCCAGCAGCTTCCAGGGGGCGCAAGAAAAACTGTTTTTT. This translates into CASSFQGAQEKLFF.

This chain uses TRBV5-1 with TRBJ2-3; D is uncertain. Germline V gene sequence: CDR1 SGHRS, CDR2 YFSETQ. Trimming removed 0 bases from V and 3 bases from J, with 14 bases in between. This CDR3 is built from 16 residues. The chain's CDR3 is CASSLGGIGATDTQYF. CDR3 DNA sequence: TGCGCCAGCAGCTTGGGCGGTATCGGAGCGACAGATACGCAGTATTTT.

The V call is TRBV6-2 or TRBV6-3, the J call TRBJ2-1; 12 nucleotides line up with TRBD2. Per germline, CDR1 MNHEY and CDR2 SVGEGT. Trimming took 6 bases from V and 4 from J; bases not matched to a gene: 7. The CDR3 spans 16 residues. CDR3 in amino acids: CASSHPTSGGYNEQFF. CDR3 bases: TGTGCCAGCAGCCACCCCACTAGCGGGGGGTACAATGAGCAGTTCTTC.